These T cell receptor beta chains were read from a single sample in a study of blood T cells in healthy people across ages. Using its own MiXCR run on the 5' RACE reads, TCRdb lists one record per CDR3 protein. This table holds roughly 1.6 million distinct CDR3 sequences, approximately 32% found once. The sample consisted of blood. These receptors were collected from a woman in her twenties or thirties in good health. CDR3s leave out the opening cysteine and the closing phenylalanine or tryptophan. The D gene is left open where the match is weak. Not all rows give a size; the values are once, few, many and, for expanded clones, a class.

d_call v_call clone_size cdr3_aa
TRBD2 TRBV28 . ASMVSGGAGELF
. TRBV19 . ASSMGLLNEQF
TRBD1 TRBV5-5 few ASSPGTGGSLANVLT
. TRBV29-1 many SVRVNEQF
. TRBV20-1 many SARGGISYEQY
. TRBV7-6 . ASSLPGTGRETRY
TRBD2 TRBV28 few ASSSTSGMNEQF
. TRBV4-1 . ASSQPRAPNEKLF
TRBD2 TRBV18 . ASSPLAGGPTTADTQY
TRBD2 TRBV27 . ASSFYIGGVSPTTDEQY